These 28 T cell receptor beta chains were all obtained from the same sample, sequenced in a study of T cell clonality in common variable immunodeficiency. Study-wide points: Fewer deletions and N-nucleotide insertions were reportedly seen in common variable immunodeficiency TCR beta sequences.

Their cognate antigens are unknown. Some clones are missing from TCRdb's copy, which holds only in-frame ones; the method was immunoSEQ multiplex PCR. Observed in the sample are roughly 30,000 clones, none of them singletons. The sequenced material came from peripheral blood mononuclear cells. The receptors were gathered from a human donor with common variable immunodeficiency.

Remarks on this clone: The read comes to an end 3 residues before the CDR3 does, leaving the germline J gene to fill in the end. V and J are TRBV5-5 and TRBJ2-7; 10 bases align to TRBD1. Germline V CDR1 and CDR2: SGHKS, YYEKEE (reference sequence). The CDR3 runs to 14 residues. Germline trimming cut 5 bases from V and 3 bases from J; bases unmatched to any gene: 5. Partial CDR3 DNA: TGTGCCAGCAGATCCGGGACAGGGGACTACGAG. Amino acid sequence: CASRSGTGDYE. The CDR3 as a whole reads CASRSGTGDYEQYF.

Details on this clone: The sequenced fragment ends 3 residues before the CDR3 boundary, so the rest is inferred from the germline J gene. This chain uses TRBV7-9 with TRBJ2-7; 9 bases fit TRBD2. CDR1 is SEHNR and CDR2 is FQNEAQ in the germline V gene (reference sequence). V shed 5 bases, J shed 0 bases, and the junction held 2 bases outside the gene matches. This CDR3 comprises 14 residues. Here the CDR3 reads CASSPGLASYEQYF. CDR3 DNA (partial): TGTGCCAGCAGCCCGGGACTAGCCTCCTACGAG.

The CDR3 bases that were read are TGTGCCAGTAGTATACCATTATCCGGGACTAGCGGGATTAATAATGAG. Its translation: CASSIPLSGTSGINNE. The full CDR3 sequence reads CASSIPLSGTSGINNEQFF. V gene TRBV19 combines with J gene TRBJ2-1, with TRBD2 matching 13 bases. The read finishes 3 residues shy of the CDR3 end, and the germline J gene is used to complete it. V lost 2 bases to trimming and J lost 7 bases; unmatched junction nucleotides: 14. Germline V gene lookup returns CDR1 LNHDA and CDR2 SQIVND (reference sequence). The CDR3 is 19 amino acids.

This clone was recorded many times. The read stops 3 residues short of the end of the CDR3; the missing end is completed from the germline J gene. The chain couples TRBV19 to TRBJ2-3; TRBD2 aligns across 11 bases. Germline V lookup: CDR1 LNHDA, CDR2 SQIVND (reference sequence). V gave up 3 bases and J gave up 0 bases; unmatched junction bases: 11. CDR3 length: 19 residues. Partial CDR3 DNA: TGTGCCAGTAGTATTCAACTAGCGGGAGCCCCTCGGAGCACAGATACG. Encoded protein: CASSIQLAGAPRSTDT. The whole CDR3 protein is CASSIQLAGAPRSTDTQYF.

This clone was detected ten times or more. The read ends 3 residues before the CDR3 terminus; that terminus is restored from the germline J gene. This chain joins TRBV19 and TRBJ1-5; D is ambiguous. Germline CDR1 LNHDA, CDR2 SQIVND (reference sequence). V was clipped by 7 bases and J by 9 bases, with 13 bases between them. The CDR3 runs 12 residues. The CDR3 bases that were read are TGTGCCAGTAATCCCGAGGCGGGGCCC. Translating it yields CASNPEAGP. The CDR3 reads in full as CASNPEAGPQHF.

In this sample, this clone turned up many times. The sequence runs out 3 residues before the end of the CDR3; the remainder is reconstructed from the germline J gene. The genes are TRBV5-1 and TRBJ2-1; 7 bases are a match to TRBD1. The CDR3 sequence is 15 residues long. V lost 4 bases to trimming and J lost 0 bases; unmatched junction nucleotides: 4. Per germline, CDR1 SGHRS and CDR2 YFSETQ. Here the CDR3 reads CASSRRQGSYNEQFF. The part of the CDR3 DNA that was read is TGCGCCAGCAGCCGCCGACAGGGCTCCTACAATGAG. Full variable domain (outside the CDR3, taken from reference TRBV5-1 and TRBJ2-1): KAGVTQTPRYLIKTRGQQVTLSCSPISGHRSVSWYQQTPGQGLQFLFEYFSETQRNKGNFPGRFSGRQFSNSRSEMNVSTLELGDSALYLCASSRRQGSYNEQFFGPGTRLTVL.

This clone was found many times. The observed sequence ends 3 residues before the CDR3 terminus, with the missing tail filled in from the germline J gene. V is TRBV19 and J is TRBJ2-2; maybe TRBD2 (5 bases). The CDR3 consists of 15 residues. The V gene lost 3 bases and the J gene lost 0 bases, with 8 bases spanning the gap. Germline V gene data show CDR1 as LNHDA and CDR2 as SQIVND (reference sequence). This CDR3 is CASSIRGTNTGELFF. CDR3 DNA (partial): TGTGCCAGTAGTATTCGGGGTACGAACACCGGGGAG.

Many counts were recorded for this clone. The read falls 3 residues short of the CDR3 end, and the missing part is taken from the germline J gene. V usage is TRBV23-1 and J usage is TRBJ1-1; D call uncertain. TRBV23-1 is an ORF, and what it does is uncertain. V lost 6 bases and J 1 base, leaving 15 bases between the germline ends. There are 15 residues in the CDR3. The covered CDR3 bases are TGCGCCAGCAGCCCTGCGTCTGCTAGGAACACTGAA. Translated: CASSPASARNTE. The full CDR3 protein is CASSPASARNTEAFF.

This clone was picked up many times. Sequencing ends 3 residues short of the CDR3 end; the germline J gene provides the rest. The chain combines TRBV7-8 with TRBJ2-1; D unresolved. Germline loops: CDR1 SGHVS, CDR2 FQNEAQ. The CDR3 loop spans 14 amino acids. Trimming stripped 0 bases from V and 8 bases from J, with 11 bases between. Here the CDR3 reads CASSLADLGDEQFF. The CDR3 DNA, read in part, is TGTGCCAGCAGCTTAGCGGATCTAGGAGATGAG.

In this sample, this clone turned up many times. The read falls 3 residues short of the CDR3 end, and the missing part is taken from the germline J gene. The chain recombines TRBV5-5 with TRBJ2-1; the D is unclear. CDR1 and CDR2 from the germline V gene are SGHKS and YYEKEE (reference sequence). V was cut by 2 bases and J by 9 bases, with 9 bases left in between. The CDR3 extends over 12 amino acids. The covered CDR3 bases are TGTGCCAGCAGCTTTCCGCGATTTGAG. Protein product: CASSFPRFE. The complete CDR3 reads CASSFPRFEQFF.

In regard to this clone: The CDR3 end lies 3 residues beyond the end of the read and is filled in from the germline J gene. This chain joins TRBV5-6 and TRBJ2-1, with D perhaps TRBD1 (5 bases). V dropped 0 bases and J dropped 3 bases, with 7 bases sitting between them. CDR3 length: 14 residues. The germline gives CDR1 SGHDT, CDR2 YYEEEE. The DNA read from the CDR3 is TGTGCCAGCAGCTTGGGACAGTACTACAATGAG. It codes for CASSLGQYYNE. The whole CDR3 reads CASSLGQYYNEQFF.

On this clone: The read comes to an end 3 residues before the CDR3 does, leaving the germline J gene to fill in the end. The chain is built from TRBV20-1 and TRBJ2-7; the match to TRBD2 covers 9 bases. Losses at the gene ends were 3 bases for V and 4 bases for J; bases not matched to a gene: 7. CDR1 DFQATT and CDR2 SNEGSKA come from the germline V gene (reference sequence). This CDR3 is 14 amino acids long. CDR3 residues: CSASPTSGTYEQYF. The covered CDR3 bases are TGCAGTGCTAGTCCGACTAGCGGAACTTACGAG.

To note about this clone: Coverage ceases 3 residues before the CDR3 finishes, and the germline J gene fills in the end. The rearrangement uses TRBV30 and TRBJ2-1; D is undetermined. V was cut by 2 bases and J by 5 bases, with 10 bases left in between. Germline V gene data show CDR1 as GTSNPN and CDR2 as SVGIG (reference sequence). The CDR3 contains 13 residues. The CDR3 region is CAWSMGRHNEQFF. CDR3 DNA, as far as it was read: TGTGCCTGGAGTATGGGCCGTCACAATGAG.

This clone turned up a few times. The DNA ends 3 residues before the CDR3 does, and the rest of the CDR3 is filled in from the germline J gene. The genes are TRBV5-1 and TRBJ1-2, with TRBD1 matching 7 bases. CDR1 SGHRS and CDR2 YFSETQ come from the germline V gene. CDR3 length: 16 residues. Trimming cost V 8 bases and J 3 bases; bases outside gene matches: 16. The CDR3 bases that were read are TGCGCCAGTTCCACCGGGACAGTGACTCTTCACTATGGC. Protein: CASSTGTVTLHYG. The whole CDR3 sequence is CASSTGTVTLHYGYTF.

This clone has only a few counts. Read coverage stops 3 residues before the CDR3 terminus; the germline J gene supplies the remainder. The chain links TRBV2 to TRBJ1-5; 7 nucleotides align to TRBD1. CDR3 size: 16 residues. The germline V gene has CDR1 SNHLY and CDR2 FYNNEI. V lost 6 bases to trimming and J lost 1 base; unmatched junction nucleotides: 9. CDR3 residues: CASRNEQGTSNQPQHF. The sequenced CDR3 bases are TGTGCCAGCAGGAACGAACAGGGGACAAGCAATCAGCCC.

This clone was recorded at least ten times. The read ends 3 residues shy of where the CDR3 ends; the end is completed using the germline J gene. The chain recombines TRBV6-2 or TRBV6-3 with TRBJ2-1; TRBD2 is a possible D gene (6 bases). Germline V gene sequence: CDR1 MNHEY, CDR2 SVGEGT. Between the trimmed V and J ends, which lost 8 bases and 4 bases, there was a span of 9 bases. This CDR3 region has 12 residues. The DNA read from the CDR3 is TGTGCCAGCGGTAGCGGTTACAATGAG. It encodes CASGSGYNE. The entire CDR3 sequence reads CASGSGYNEQFF.

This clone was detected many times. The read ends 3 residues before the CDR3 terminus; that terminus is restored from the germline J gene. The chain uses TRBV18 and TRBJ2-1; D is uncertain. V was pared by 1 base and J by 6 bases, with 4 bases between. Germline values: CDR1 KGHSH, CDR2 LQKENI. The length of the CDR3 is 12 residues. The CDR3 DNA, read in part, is TGTGCCAGCTCACCACTCGGCAATGAG. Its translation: CASSPLGNE. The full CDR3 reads CASSPLGNEQFF.

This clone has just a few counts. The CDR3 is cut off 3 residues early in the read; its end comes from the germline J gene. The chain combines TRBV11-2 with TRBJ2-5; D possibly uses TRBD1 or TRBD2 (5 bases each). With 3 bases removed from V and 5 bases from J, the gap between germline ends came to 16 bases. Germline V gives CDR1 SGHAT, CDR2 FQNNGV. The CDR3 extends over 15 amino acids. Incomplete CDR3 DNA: TGTGCCAGCAGCTTCTCTCGGGCAGGGAGTGAGACC. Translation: CASSFSRAGSET. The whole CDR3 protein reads CASSFSRAGSETQYF. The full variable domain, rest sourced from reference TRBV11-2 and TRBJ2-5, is EAGVAQSPRYKIIEKRQSVAFWCNPISGHATLYWYQQILGQGPKLLIQFQNNGVVDDSQLPKDRFSAERLKGVDSTLKIQPAKLEDSAVYLCASSFSRAGSETQYFGPGTRLLVL.

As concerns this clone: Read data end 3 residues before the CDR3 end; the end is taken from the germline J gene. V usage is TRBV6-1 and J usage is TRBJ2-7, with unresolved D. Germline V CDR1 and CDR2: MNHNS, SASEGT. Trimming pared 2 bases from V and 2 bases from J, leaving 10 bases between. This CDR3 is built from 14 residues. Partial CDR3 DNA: TGTGCCAGCAGTGAACTGATTACACCCTACGAG. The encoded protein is CASSELITPYE. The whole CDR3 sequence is CASSELITPYEQYF.

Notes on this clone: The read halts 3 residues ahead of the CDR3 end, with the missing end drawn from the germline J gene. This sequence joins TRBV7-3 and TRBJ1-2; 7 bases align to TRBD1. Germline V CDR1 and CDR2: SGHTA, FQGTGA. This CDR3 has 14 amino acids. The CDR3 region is CASSPNRGLGNYTF. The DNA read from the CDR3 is TGTGCCAGCAGCCCGAACAGGGGACTTGGGAAC.

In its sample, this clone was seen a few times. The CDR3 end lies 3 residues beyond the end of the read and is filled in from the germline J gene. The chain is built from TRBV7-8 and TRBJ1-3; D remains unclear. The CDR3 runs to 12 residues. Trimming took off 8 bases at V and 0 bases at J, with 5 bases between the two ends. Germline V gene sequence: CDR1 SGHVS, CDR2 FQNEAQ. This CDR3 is CASSNSGNTIYF. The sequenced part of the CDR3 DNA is TGTGCCAGCTCCAACTCTGGAAACACC.

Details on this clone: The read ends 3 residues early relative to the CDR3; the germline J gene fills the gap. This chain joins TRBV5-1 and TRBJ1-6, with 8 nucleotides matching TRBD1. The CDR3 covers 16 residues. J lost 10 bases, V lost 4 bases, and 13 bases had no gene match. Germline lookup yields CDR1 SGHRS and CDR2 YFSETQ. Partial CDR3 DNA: TGCGCCAGCAGCCCGGAGCAGGGGGCGGTCGGCTCACCC. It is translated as CASSPEQGAVGSP. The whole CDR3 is CASSPEQGAVGSPLHF.

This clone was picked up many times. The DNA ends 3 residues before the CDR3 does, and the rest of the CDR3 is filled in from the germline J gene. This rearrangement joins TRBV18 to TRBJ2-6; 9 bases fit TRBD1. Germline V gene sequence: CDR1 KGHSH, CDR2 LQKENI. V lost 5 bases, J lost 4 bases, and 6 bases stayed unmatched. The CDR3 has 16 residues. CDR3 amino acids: CASSENRGLGANVLTF. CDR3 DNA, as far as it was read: TGTGCCAGCTCAGAAAACAGGGGGCTAGGGGCCAACGTC.

The CDR3 spells CASSPGGSYEQYF. The DNA read from the CDR3 is TGTGCCAGCAGCCCAGGTGGTTCCTACGAG. The J gene is TRBJ2-7, the V gene TRBV11-3; D is undetermined. The sequence runs out 3 residues before the end of the CDR3; the remainder is reconstructed from the germline J gene. CDR3 length equals 13 residues. V lost 5 bases and J 1 base, leaving 9 bases between the germline ends. Germline V gene data show CDR1 as SGHNT and CDR2 as YENEEA.

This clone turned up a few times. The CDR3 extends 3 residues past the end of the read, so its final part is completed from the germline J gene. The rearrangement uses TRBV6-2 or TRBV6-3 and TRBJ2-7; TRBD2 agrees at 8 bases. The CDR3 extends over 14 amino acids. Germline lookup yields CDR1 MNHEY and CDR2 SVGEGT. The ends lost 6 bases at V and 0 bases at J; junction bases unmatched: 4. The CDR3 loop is CASRASGGSYEQYF. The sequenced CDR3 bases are TGTGCCAGCAGAGCCAGCGGGGGCTCCTACGAG.

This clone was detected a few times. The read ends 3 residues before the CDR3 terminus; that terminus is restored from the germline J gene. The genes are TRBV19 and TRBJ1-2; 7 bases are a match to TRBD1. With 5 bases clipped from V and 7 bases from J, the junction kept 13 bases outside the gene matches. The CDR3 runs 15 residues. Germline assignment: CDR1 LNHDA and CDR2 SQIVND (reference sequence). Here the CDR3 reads CASSESYRGGFGYTF. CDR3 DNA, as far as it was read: TGTGCCAGTAGTGAAAGCTACAGGGGCGGCTTTGGC.

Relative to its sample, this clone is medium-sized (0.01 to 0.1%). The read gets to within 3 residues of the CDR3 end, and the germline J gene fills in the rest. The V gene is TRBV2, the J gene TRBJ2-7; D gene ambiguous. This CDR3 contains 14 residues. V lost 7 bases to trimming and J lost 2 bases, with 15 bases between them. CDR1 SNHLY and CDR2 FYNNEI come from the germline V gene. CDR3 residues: CASKEQAPTYEQYF. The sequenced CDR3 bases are TGTGCCAGCAAGGAGCAGGCCCCAACCTACGAG. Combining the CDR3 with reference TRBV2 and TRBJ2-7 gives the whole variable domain EPEVTQTPSHQVTQMGQEVILRCVPISNHLYFYWYRQILGQKVEFLVSFYNNEISEKSEIFDDQFSVERPDGSNFTLKIRSTKLEDSAMYFCASKEQAPTYEQYFGPGTRLTVT.

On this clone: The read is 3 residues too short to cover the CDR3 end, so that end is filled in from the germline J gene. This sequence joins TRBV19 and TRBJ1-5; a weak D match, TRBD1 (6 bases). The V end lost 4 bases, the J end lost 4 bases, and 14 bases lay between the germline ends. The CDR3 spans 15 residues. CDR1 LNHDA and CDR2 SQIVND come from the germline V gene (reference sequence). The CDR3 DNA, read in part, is TGTGCCAGTAGTACAGGGGTTCGTATTAATCAGCCC. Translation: CASSTGVRINQP. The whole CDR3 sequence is CASSTGVRINQPQHF.